The entry below describes one T cell receptor (beta chain). The sample originates from a study of technical replicates of blood from a handful of donors. Some clones are missing from TCRdb's copy, which holds only in-frame ones; the method was immunoSEQ multiplex PCR. Seen here are under 50,000 clones, around 96% observed once, and the top ten hold 0.35% to 0.45%. The CDR3 runs to 12 residues. Germline V gene lookup returns CDR1 MDHEN and CDR2 SYDVKM. V shed 7 bases and J 6 bases; nucleotides not matched to a gene: 2. The sequenced material came from T cells isolated from PBMCs. The sequence came from a human donor in good health. The chain employs TRBV28 and TRBJ1-5; TRBD1 matches 8 bases. The CDR3 DNA reads as TGTGCCAGCACCAGGGGGCTTCAGCCCCAGCATTTT. Its protein product is CASTRGLQPQHF.